What follows is one T cell receptor (beta chain) and its context. Antigen unknown. The data derive from a study of OX40 agonist ivuxolimab in advanced cancers. Study-level background: A male proportion of about 84% was recorded, with mean age about 60 years and range about 20 to 85. Whole-study findings and limits: At 0.1 to 3.0 mg/kg and by week 6, clonal expansion occurred in CD4+ and CD8+ blood T cells. Low normalized T-cell clonal expansion was additionally recorded for some nonresponders. CD4+ T cells averaged fewer expanded clones than CD8+ T cells.

The table came from immunoSEQ multiplex PCR; TCRdb's copy has only in-frame clones and leaves some out. The repertoire consists of 45,000 or so clones, with around 80% occurring once and the leading ten covering 2.6%. The CDR3 covers 14 residues. V was pared by 4 bases and J by 3 bases, with 6 bases of the junction left unmatched. Germline CDR1 is SGDLS and CDR2 is YYNGEE. The receptor was derived from an adult with an advanced solid tumor such as melanoma, head and neck, liver or kidney cancer. Specimen: CD4+ or CD8+ T cells sorted from blood, collected in a trial of the OX40 agonist ivuxolimab. The chain links TRBV9 to TRBJ2-7; 8 bases fit TRBD1. CDR3 sequence: CASSLGQGLYEQYF. DNA of the CDR3: TGTGCCAGCAGCTTAGGACAGGGTCTCTACGAGCAGTACTTC.